These 5 T cell receptor beta chains share one sample of origin, sequenced in a study (dated by TCRdb to 2015 to 2016). Libraries were made using RT-PCR. Sequencing relied on an Illumina MiSeq. The public sequencing data were trimmed at Q25 with fastp and processed into clonotypes with MiXCR by TCRdb, which kept only in-frame beta chains. Merged by CDR3 protein, the rows form single entries marked with the most common genes and DNA. Here the sample has around 700,000 distinct CDR3 sequences; 14% occur a single time. 3.6% of the sample is taken by the ten largest. Sequencing was carried out using memory CD4+ T cells from blood. The receptors originated from a female donor in good health, serving as a healthy control.

This chain connects TRBV28 to TRBJ2-5; TRBD1 matches 7 bases. J lost 4 bases, V lost 6 bases, and 5 bases had no gene match. The CDR3 contains 13 residues. Germline V gene sequence: CDR1 MDHEN, CDR2 SYDVKM. In DNA form, the CDR3 reads TGTGCCAGCAGCGCCGGGGACAGAGAGACCCAGTACTTC. Translated, it gives CASSAGDRETQYF.

This clonotype was counted many times. The CDR3 nucleotides read TGCGCCAGCAGCTGGCGGAGGGAACAGGAAAAACTGTTTTTT. Protein product: CASSWRREQEKLFF. J is TRBJ1-4 and V is TRBV4-1, with D hard to call. V was shortened by 5 bases and J by 8 bases, with 15 bases between the two germline ends. This CDR3 spans 14 amino acids. The germline gives CDR1 MGHRA, CDR2 YSYEKL.

This clonotype was seen a handful of times. This chain uses TRBV9 with TRBJ2-7; TRBD2 matches at 9 bases. The germline CDR1 and CDR2 sequences are SGDLS and YYNGEE. The length of the CDR3 is 15 residues. J was trimmed by 2 bases and V by 4 bases; bases with no gene match: 7. DNA of the CDR3: TGTGCCAGCAGCCTAGGTCCTAGCGGGACCTACGAGCAGTACTTC. It specifies CASSLGPSGTYEQYF. The whole variable domain, remainder taken from reference TRBV9 and TRBJ2-7, is DSGVTQTPKHLITATGQRVTLRCSPRSGDLSVYWYQQSLDQGLQFLIQYYNGEERAKGNILERFSAQQFPDLHSELNLSSLELGDSALYFCASSLGPSGTYEQYFGPGTRLTVT.

This clonotype was detected only a few times. The V gene is TRBV20-1, the J gene TRBJ2-7; 10 bases map to TRBD2. V was pared by 2 bases and J by 5 bases, with 3 bases of the junction left unmatched. The CDR3 runs to 13 residues. From germline, CDR1 is DFQATT and CDR2 SNEGSKA (reference sequence). The CDR3 spells CSARIAGGDEQYF. The DNA of the CDR3 is TGCAGTGCTAGAATAGCGGGAGGAGACGAGCAGTACTTC.

This clonotype was picked up a small number of times. The rearrangement links TRBV11-1 to TRBJ2-3; D gene ambiguous. The CDR3 is made up of 14 amino acids. Germline CDR1 SGHAT, CDR2 FQDESV (reference sequence). V gave up 1 base and J gave up 5 bases, with 10 bases separating them. CDR3 in DNA: TGTGCCAGCAGCTTAGACCTTTGGGGAGATACGCAGTATTTT. It specifies CASSLDLWGDTQYF.